This T cell receptor beta chain was profiled in a study of blood T cells in healthy people across ages. A sample-barcoded 5' primer and a J-beta primer mix were used in a second PCR of about 7 to 12 cycles. MiXCR, applied by TCRdb to the 5' RACE reads, yields one record per CDR3 protein. The sample includes under 850,000 distinct CDR3 sequences, around 36% of them seen just once. This clonotype was detected only a few times. The J segment lost 4 bases and the V segment lost 2 bases, leaving 3 bases of the junction unmatched. Germline CDR1 and CDR2: ENHRY and SYGVKD. The CDR3 extends over 15 amino acids.

The chain employs TRBV10-3 and TRBJ2-1; the match to TRBD1 covers 9 bases. The sample comprised blood. The receptor was isolated from a man between 18 and 29 years old in good health. CDR3 region: CAISEGTGRYNEQFF. The CDR3 bases are TGTGCCATCAGTGAGGGGACAGGGAGGTACAATGAGCAGTTCTTC.